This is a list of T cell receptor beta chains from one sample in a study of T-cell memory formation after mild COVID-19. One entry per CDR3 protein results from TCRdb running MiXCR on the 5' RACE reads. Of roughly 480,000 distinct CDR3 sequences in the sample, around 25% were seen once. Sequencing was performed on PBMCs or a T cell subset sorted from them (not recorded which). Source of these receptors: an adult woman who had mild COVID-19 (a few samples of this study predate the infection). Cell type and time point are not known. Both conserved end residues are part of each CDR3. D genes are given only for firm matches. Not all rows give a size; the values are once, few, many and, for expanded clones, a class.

cdr3_aa: CASSRNRDYQSHEQYF; cdr3_nt: TGTGCCAGCAGCCGTAACCGGGACTATCAATCCCACGAGCAGTACTTC; clone_size: few; d_call: TRBD2; v_call: TRBV9; j_call: TRBJ2-7
cdr3_aa: CASSSTLGVDEQYF; cdr3_nt: TGTGCCAGCAGCTCGACCCTGGGAGTCGACGAGCAGTACTTC; clone_size: .; d_call: .; v_call: TRBV27; j_call: TRBJ2-7
cdr3_aa: CASSLGGGQSGYTF; cdr3_nt: TGTGCCAGCAGCCTTGGTGGGGGGCAGTCTGGCTACACCTTC; clone_size: .; d_call: .; v_call: TRBV6-5; j_call: TRBJ1-2
cdr3_aa: CASSQVGANNEQFF; cdr3_nt: TGTGCCAGCAGCCAAGTTGGAGCCAACAATGAGCAGTTCTTC; clone_size: .; d_call: .; v_call: TRBV4-2; j_call: TRBJ2-1
cdr3_aa: CATSGGLQETQYF; cdr3_nt: TGTGCCACTTCGGGGGGCCTGCAAGAGACCCAGTACTTC; clone_size: few; d_call: .; v_call: TRBV19; j_call: TRBJ2-5
cdr3_aa: CASSSRGPDNEQFF; cdr3_nt: TGTGCCAGCAGCTCCCGAGGCCCCGACAATGAGCAGTTCTTC; clone_size: few; d_call: .; v_call: TRBV11-2; j_call: TRBJ2-1
cdr3_aa: CASSIVTYNEQFF; cdr3_nt: TGTGCCAGTAGTATAGTTACCTACAATGAGCAGTTCTTC; clone_size: .; d_call: .; v_call: TRBV19; j_call: TRBJ2-1
cdr3_aa: CASGRSSYNSPLHF; cdr3_nt: TGTGCCAGCGGGAGGAGCTCCTATAATTCACCCCTCCACTTT; clone_size: .; d_call: .; v_call: TRBV7-9; j_call: TRBJ1-6
cdr3_aa: CASTPGQGVNYGYTF; cdr3_nt: TGCGCCAGCACCCCGGGACAGGGGGTTAACTATGGCTACACCTTC; clone_size: .; d_call: TRBD1; v_call: TRBV5-1; j_call: TRBJ1-2
cdr3_aa: CASSLGDREANEKLFF; cdr3_nt: TGTGCCAGCAGCTTGGGGGACCGAGAAGCTAATGAAAAACTGTTTTTT; clone_size: .; d_call: .; v_call: TRBV7-9; j_call: TRBJ1-4
cdr3_aa: CASSEALGGSYEQYF; cdr3_nt: TGTGCCAGCAGTGAAGCGCTTGGGGGCAGCTACGAGCAGTACTTC; clone_size: .; d_call: .; v_call: TRBV2; j_call: TRBJ2-7
cdr3_aa: CASSLLGLGGQETQYF; cdr3_nt: TGTGCCAGCAGCTTACTGGGGCTTGGGGGCCAAGAGACCCAGTACTTC; clone_size: few; d_call: .; v_call: TRBV7-3; j_call: TRBJ2-5
cdr3_aa: CASSLRRWGTGNQPQHF; cdr3_nt: TGTGCCAGCAGCTTACGGAGGTGGGGAACAGGCAATCAGCCCCAGCATTTT; clone_size: .; d_call: .; v_call: TRBV7-6; j_call: TRBJ1-5
cdr3_aa: CATSDRSSVGYTF; cdr3_nt: TGTGCCACCAGTGATAGGAGTTCTGTGGGCTACACCTTC; clone_size: few; d_call: .; v_call: TRBV24-1; j_call: TRBJ1-2
cdr3_aa: CASSRETQPSYNEQFF; cdr3_nt: TGCGCCAGCAGCCGCGAGACACAACCTTCCTACAATGAGCAGTTCTTC; clone_size: few; d_call: .; v_call: TRBV4-3; j_call: TRBJ2-1
cdr3_aa: CASSLDVGPSYEQYF; cdr3_nt: TGCGCCAGCAGCTTGGATGTGGGACCCTCCTACGAGCAGTACTTC; clone_size: few; d_call: .; v_call: TRBV5-1; j_call: TRBJ2-7
cdr3_aa: CAWSVGRNYGYTF; cdr3_nt: TGTGCCTGGAGCGTGGGCAGAAACTATGGCTACACCTTC; clone_size: .; d_call: .; v_call: TRBV30; j_call: TRBJ1-2
cdr3_aa: CASSPKGLGGEQYF; cdr3_nt: TGTGCCAGCTCACCAAAGGGGCTTGGGGGCGAGCAGTACTTC; clone_size: .; d_call: .; v_call: TRBV18; j_call: TRBJ2-7
cdr3_aa: CASSRGEMGSLEQYF; cdr3_nt: TGTGCCAGCAGCCGGGGGGAAATGGGTTCTCTCGAGCAGTACTTC; clone_size: .; d_call: TRBD2; v_call: TRBV27; j_call: TRBJ2-7
cdr3_aa: CASSLFGGDTQYF; cdr3_nt: TGTGCCAGCAGCTTATTTGGCGGTGATACGCAGTATTTT; clone_size: few; d_call: .; v_call: TRBV11-2; j_call: TRBJ2-3
cdr3_aa: CASSSGGSLNTGELFF; cdr3_nt: TGTGCTAGCAGCAGCGGTGGGAGCTTGAACACCGGGGAGCTGTTTTTT; clone_size: .; d_call: .; v_call: TRBV7-7; j_call: TRBJ2-2
cdr3_aa: CATSDPLAGEYNEQFF; cdr3_nt: TGTGCCACCAGTGATCCTCTAGCGGGAGAGTACAATGAGCAGTTCTTC; clone_size: .; d_call: TRBD2; v_call: TRBV24-1; j_call: TRBJ2-1
cdr3_aa: CASSLGNRGPETQYF; cdr3_nt: TGTGCCAGCAGTCTAGGAAACAGGGGGCCAGAGACCCAGTACTTC; clone_size: few; d_call: TRBD1; v_call: TRBV27; j_call: TRBJ2-5
cdr3_aa: CASSLGLQDPRSGANVLTF; cdr3_nt: TGTGCCAGCAGCTTGGGGTTACAGGACCCCCGCTCTGGGGCCAACGTCCTGACTTTC; clone_size: .; d_call: .; v_call: TRBV5-6; j_call: TRBJ2-6
cdr3_aa: CASSEVLADTQYF; cdr3_nt: TGTGCCAGCAGTGAAGTCCTAGCAGATACGCAGTATTTT; clone_size: few; d_call: .; v_call: TRBV2; j_call: TRBJ2-3
cdr3_aa: CASSQEGTQMNTEAFF; cdr3_nt: TGCGCCAGCAGCCAAGAAGGGACACAGATGAACACTGAAGCTTTCTTT; clone_size: .; d_call: .; v_call: TRBV4-1; j_call: TRBJ1-1
cdr3_aa: CSLRRDGTDTQYF; cdr3_nt: TGCAGCTTACGCCGGGACGGAACAGATACGCAGTATTTT; clone_size: .; d_call: .; v_call: TRBV29-1; j_call: TRBJ2-3
cdr3_aa: CASSEGPGTYEQYF; cdr3_nt: TGTGCCAGCAGTGAAGGACCAGGAACCTACGAGCAGTACTTC; clone_size: .; d_call: .; v_call: TRBV6-1; j_call: TRBJ2-7
cdr3_aa: CSAIGTVSNQPQHF; cdr3_nt: TGCAGTGCTATAGGGACAGTTAGCAATCAGCCCCAGCATTTT; clone_size: .; d_call: TRBD1; v_call: TRBV20-1; j_call: TRBJ1-5
cdr3_aa: CASSLQQGNTEAFF; cdr3_nt: TGTGCCAGCAGCTTACAACAGGGGAACACTGAAGCTTTCTTT; clone_size: many; d_call: .; v_call: TRBV11-2; j_call: TRBJ1-1
cdr3_aa: CSAKTSGANTGELFF; cdr3_nt: TGCAGTGCAAAGACTAGCGGCGCGAACACCGGGGAGCTGTTTTTT; clone_size: .; d_call: TRBD2; v_call: TRBV20-1; j_call: TRBJ2-2
cdr3_aa: CASSLVLGGQETQYF; cdr3_nt: TGTGCCAGCAGCTTAGTATTGGGAGGCCAAGAGACCCAGTACTTC; clone_size: few; d_call: .; v_call: TRBV7-9; j_call: TRBJ2-5
cdr3_aa: CAWSPQKFGANVLTF; cdr3_nt: TGTGCCTGGTCCCCCCAGAAGTTTGGGGCCAACGTCCTGACTTTC; clone_size: .; d_call: .; v_call: TRBV30; j_call: TRBJ2-6
cdr3_aa: CASSYLYGALDF; cdr3_nt: TGTGCCAGCAGTTACTTATATGGAGCCCTCGATTTT; clone_size: few; d_call: .; v_call: TRBV6-5; j_call: TRBJ2-3
cdr3_aa: CSVEPRGWGNTEAFF; cdr3_nt: TGCAGCGTTGAGCCCAGGGGATGGGGGAACACTGAAGCTTTCTTT; clone_size: .; d_call: .; v_call: TRBV29-1; j_call: TRBJ1-1
cdr3_aa: CASSSGTGPREAFF; cdr3_nt: TGTGCCAGCAGCTCCGGGACAGGGCCACGTGAAGCTTTCTTT; clone_size: .; d_call: TRBD1; v_call: TRBV7-8; j_call: TRBJ1-1
cdr3_aa: CSARSGKGTDTQYF; cdr3_nt: TGCAGTGCCAGGAGCGGGAAGGGCACAGATACGCAGTATTTT; clone_size: .; d_call: TRBD2; v_call: TRBV20-1; j_call: TRBJ2-3
cdr3_aa: CATSGGREPQHF; cdr3_nt: TGTGCCACCAGTGGGGGGCGGGAGCCCCAGCATTTT; clone_size: .; d_call: .; v_call: TRBV10-3; j_call: TRBJ1-5
cdr3_aa: CASSLGVEIVGYTF; cdr3_nt: TGTGCCAGCAGCCTAGGGGTCGAGATAGTTGGCTACACCTTC; clone_size: few; d_call: .; v_call: TRBV7-2; j_call: TRBJ1-2
cdr3_aa: CASSPLGRGATNEKLFF; cdr3_nt: TGTGCCAGCAGCCCCCTCGGGAGGGGTGCAACTAATGAAAAACTGTTTTTT; clone_size: few; d_call: .; v_call: TRBV7-8; j_call: TRBJ1-4
cdr3_aa: CASSPRGADRTEAFF; cdr3_nt: TGTGCCAGCAGCCCCAGGGGGGCCGATAGGACTGAAGCTTTCTTT; clone_size: few; d_call: TRBD1; v_call: TRBV7-9; j_call: TRBJ1-1
cdr3_aa: CASTPSESYNEQFF; cdr3_nt: TGCGCCAGCACTCCGTCGGAGTCCTACAATGAGCAGTTCTTC; clone_size: many; d_call: .; v_call: TRBV5-1; j_call: TRBJ2-1